This paragraph reports one T cell receptor (beta chain). This specimen belongs to a study of early T cells in non-severe SARS-CoV-2 infection. TCRdb called the 5' RACE reads again in MiXCR, with one record for every CDR3 protein. The sample consists of tens of thousands of distinct CDR3 sequences, 9% to 9.5% of them appearing once. The CDR3 has 13 amino acids. Germline CDR1 MNHEY, CDR2 SVGAGI. V lost 5 bases, J lost 4 bases, and 11 bases lay in between. The source material was whole blood. The V call is TRBV6-5, the J call TRBJ1-2, with TRBD1 as a possible D gene (5 bases). The source is an adult who was a healthcare worker with PCR-confirmed SARS-CoV-2 infection or an uninfected control (not recorded which). In DNA form, the CDR3 reads TGTGCCAGCAGTCCGACAGCCGGCTATGGCTACACCTTC. It encodes CASSPTAGYGYTF.